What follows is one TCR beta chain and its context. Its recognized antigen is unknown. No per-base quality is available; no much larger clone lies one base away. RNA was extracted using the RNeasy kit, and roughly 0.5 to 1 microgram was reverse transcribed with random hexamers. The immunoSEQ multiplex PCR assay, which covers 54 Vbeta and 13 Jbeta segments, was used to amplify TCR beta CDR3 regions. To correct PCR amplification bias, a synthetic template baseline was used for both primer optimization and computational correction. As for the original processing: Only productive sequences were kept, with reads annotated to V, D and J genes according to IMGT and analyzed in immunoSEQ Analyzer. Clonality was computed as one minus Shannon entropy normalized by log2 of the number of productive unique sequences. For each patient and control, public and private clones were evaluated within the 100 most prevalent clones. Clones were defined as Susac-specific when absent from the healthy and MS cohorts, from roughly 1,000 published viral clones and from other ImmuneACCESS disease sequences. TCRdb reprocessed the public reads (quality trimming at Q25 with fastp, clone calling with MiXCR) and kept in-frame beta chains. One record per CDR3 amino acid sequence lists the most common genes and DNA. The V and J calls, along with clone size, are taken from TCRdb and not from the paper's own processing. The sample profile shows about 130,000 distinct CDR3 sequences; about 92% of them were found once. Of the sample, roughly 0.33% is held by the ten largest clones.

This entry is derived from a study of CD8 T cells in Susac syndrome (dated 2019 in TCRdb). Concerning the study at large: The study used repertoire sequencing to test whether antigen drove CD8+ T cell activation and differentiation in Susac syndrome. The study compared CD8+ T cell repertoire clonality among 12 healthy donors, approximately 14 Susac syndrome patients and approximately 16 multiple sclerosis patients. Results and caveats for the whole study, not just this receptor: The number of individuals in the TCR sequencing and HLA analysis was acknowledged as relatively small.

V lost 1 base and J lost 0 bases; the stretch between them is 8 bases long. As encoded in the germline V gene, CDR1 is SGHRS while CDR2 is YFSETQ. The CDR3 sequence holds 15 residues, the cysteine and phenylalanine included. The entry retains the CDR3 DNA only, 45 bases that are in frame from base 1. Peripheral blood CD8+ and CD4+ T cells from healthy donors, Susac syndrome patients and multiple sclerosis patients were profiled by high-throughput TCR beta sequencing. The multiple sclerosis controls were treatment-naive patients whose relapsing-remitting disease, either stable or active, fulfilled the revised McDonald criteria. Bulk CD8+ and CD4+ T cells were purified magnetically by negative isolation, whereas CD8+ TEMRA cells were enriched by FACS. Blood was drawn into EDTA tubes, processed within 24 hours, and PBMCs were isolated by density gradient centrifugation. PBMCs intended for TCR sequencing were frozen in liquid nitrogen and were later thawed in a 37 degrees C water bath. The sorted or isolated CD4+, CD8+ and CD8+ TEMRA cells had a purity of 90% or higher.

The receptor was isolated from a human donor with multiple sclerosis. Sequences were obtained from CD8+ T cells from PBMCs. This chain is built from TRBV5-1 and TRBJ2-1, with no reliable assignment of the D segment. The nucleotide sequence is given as TGCGCCAGCAGCTTGCGTTACAGCTCCTACAATGAGCAGTTCTTC. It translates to CASSLRYSSYNEQFF.